What follows is one TCR beta chain and its context. There are a few counts of this clone. The antigen it recognizes is unknown. Base quality data are lacking; no much larger clone is found one base away. A cohort of about 31 patients with locally advanced or metastatic urothelial carcinoma, treated at Memorial Sloan Kettering on a trial protocol, was included. Peripheral blood mononuclear cells were collected from each patient pretreatment and during treatment, giving between 1 and 8 total time points per patient. The Qiagen DNeasy Blood extraction kit was used to purify genomic DNA from total PBMCs and from tumor samples. PBMCs were collected pretreatment and during treatment and were isolated and stored as previously described. The data are from a study of PD-L1 blockade in urothelial cancer (dated 2017 in TCRdb). For the study in its entirety: All patients started therapy in about 2014 and received atezolizumab 1,200 mg intravenously every 3 weeks. About 90% of the roughly 30 patients were identified as males with urothelial cancer of bladder origin, and a prior smoking history was reported by 18 of 29 patients. Several patients reached durable clinical benefit, while around 19 patients did not. Progression-free survival longer than 6 months counted as durable clinical benefit, and TCR features were additionally tested against both progression-free and overall survival. TCR sequencing covered pretreatment tumor samples and matched, serially collected peripheral blood taken before and after atezolizumab treatment. An exploratory multi-omic analysis was conducted of the somatic, immune and clinical correlates of response to PD-L1 blockade with atezolizumab in urothelial cancer. An ECOG performance status of 0 or 1 was recorded for the patients, and 0 to 3 prior chemotherapy regimens had been received by the patients. In the same patients, whole exome sequencing and RNA sequencing of pretreatment tumors were performed in addition to TCR sequencing. Blood samples gave a median of around 140,000 T cells and 77,000 or so unique TCRs, with a median clonality of approximately 0.078. Blood samples were analyzed at two time points: 3 weeks after treatment start (second dose) and 6 weeks after treatment start. Pretreatment blood TCR-seq was available for about 28 patients, at least one posttreatment blood collection was obtained for around 25 patients, and tumor TCR-seq was available for around 25 patients.

Via the germline V gene, CDR1 is SGHRS and CDR2 YFSETQ. V is pruned by 4 bases and J by 2 bases, leaving 4 bases of the junction without a gene match. From the cysteine up to the phenylalanine, the CDR3 has a length of 16 residues. Left in the record is the CDR3 DNA by itself, 48 bases read in frame from the first base. The paper as a whole reports these results and caveats: Because of the small sample size (n = 29) and the many exploratory analyses performed, the results are intended to be regarded as hypothesis-generating. Improved progression-free and overall survival was associated with having pretreatment peripheral blood TCR clonality below the median. Greater expansion of tumor-associated TCR clones in peripheral blood 3 weeks after the start of treatment was observed in patients with durable benefit (n of about 20, p = 0.022).

To estimate absolute template abundance from read counts, synthetic TCR analog templates were spiked into each PCR. The immunoSEQ assay was used to amplify TCRbeta CDR3 regions from genomic DNA with bias-controlled V and J gene primers. Sequencing of rearranged TCRbeta segments was done at approximately 20X coverage. The authors' pipeline ran thus. Clustering was used to correct sequencing errors, and CDR3s were annotated against IMGT so that V, D and J genes could be assigned. Downstream analyses used only productive TCRbeta rearrangements, leaving out any out-of-frame or stop-codon sequences. Clonality was calculated as one minus the Shannon entropy normalized by the log of the number of unique productive sequences. Clones differing between time points or between blood and tumor were identified by Fisher's exact test with Benjamini-Hochberg correction at adjusted p below 0.01. The clones in this table, taken by TCRdb from immuneACCESS, are in-frame only. Not every clone is retained; where verified, under half of the shortfall comes from an unresolved V gene, and the cause of the rest is unknown. The DNA gave D and trimming, while V, J and clone size come from that table. This sample gives more than 70,000 clones in total; about 88% of them show up just once. Clones ranked in the top ten supply about 3.2% of the sample.

The rearrangement joined TRBV5-1 to TRBJ2-1, and 12 bases in between align with TRBD1. This specimen was PBMCs, taken around atezolizumab (anti-PD-L1) treatment. The source is a man aged 55 to 70 with urothelial cancer. CDR3 reads: CASSPGTGGPYNEQFF. The nucleotide sequence is given as TGCGCCAGCAGCCCCGGGACAGGGGGCCCCTACAATGAGCAGTTCTTC.